Sequencing of this TCR beta chain was carried out in a study of cytomegalovirus exposure and HLA in healthy donors. 13 Jbeta primers and 60 Vbeta primers were used for the PCR. Some clones are missing from TCRdb's copy, which holds only in-frame ones; the method was immunoSEQ multiplex PCR. This sample has about 150,000 clones, with over 60% found just once. Whole-study results and caveats: In an earlier analysis, about 87% or about 30%: the productive usage of most TCR beta V segments.

Turning to this clone: Antigen: not known.

The CDR3 length is 16 residues. Trimming shortened V by 5 bases and J by 0 bases, and 14 bases separated the two germline ends. Germline V CDR1 and CDR2: LNHNV, YYDKDF (reference sequence). This clonotype was sampled from a man between 35 and 55 years old in good health and CMV-seropositive. V is TRBV15 and J is TRBJ1-3; D gene uncertain. Sequencing input: PBMCs. CDR3 protein: CATSSHEGSSGNTIYF. The CDR3 DNA reads as TGTGCCACCAGCTCACATGAGGGTAGCTCTGGAAACACCATATATTTT.